These 26 T cell receptor beta chains were all obtained from the same sample, sequenced in a study of response to subunit inactivated influenza vaccine. TCRdb independently ran MiXCR on the RT-PCR reads; one entry per CDR3 protein. The repertoire holds over 750,000 distinct CDR3 sequences, around 21% seen once, with about a tenth in the top ten. The material was PBMCs from blood, obtained 5 days after vaccination. All receptors derive from a man aged 45-65 years who received an inactivated influenza vaccine.

This clonotype has more than one count but fewer than ten. The CDR3 nucleotides read TGCAGCGTTGAATTACTAGCTACTGAGCAGTTCTTC. It codes for CSVELLATEQFF. V usage is TRBV29-1 and J usage is TRBJ2-1, with D perhaps TRBD2 (6 bases). Trimming stripped 2 bases from V and 9 bases from J, with 11 bases between. The germline gives CDR1 SQVTM, CDR2 ANQGSEA. CDR3 length equals 12 residues.

This clonotype was recorded at least ten times. The V call is TRBV12-3 or TRBV12-4, the J call TRBJ1-1; D is unresolved. The germline V and J ends were trimmed by 6 bases and 0 bases, with 11 bases remaining between them. The CDR3 totals 14 residues. The CDR3 reads CASSLDSVNTEAFF. In DNA, the CDR3 is TGTGCCAGCAGCCTAGATTCGGTGAACACTGAAGCTTTCTTT.

The V and J genes are TRBV28 and TRBJ2-5; D not certain. Looked up from germline, CDR1 is MDHEN and CDR2 is SYDVKM. The CDR3 is 13 amino acids. V lost 7 bases and J 4 bases, leaving 13 bases between the germline ends. This chain's CDR3 is CASTPRWTETQYF. CDR3 bases: TGTGCCAGCACCCCCAGATGGACAGAGACCCAGTACTTC.

This clonotype was detected only a few times. The rearrangement uses TRBV10-3 and TRBJ2-1; 10 bases line up with TRBD2. The CDR3 is 17 amino acids. CDR1 is ENHRY, CDR2 SYGVKD, per germline. V lost 3 bases to trimming and J lost 4 bases; unmatched junction nucleotides: 9. CDR3 sequence: CAISDESSGRFYNEQFF. The CDR3 DNA is TGTGCCATCAGTGATGAGTCTAGCGGGAGATTTTACAATGAGCAGTTCTTC.

This clonotype was seen a few times. The chain couples TRBV20-1 to TRBJ2-3; D remains ambiguous. The V end was cut by 6 bases, the J end by 2 bases, with 18 bases between. CDR1 and CDR2 (germline): DFQATT, SNEGSKA (reference sequence). This CDR3 spans 15 amino acids. The DNA for the CDR3 is TGCAGTGCCCCCTACGACCCAACTAACACAGATACGCAGTATTTT. This codes for CSAPYDPTNTDTQYF.

Only a few counts were recorded for this clonotype. The chain uses TRBV5-1 and TRBJ2-5; D remains unclear. CDR1 and CDR2 (germline): SGHRS, YFSETQ. The V and J ends lost 10 bases and 5 bases respectively, with 18 bases between them. This CDR3 spans 13 amino acids. The CDR3 DNA sequence: TGCGCCTCTACGAGTCACAGTAAGGAGACCCAGTACTTC. It yields the protein CASTSHSKETQYF.

This clonotype was recorded a few times. The chain carries TRBV20-1 and TRBJ1-5; 8 bases fit TRBD1. Germline-derived CDR1 and CDR2 are DFQATT and SNEGSKA (reference sequence). V gave up 6 bases and J gave up 6 bases; unmatched junction bases: 7. This CDR3 has 13 amino acids. The CDR3 coding sequence is TGCAGTGCGAGGACAGGGTTCGGTCAGCCCCAGCATTTT. Translating it yields CSARTGFGQPQHF.

The table lists this clonotype with a few counts. The V and J genes are TRBV5-1 and TRBJ2-3, with D perhaps TRBD2 (6 bases). Germline assignment: CDR1 SGHRS and CDR2 YFSETQ. Trimming stripped 4 bases from V and 0 bases from J, with 12 bases between. This CDR3 region has 15 residues. The CDR3 DNA reads TGCGCCAGCAGCGTAACCGGGACTAGCACAGATACGCAGTATTTT. Translated, it gives CASSVTGTSTDTQYF.

This clonotype has more than one count but fewer than ten. This chain links TRBV12-3 or TRBV12-4 with TRBJ2-1; 7 bases agree with TRBD2. Trimming took 5 bases from V and 9 from J; bases not matched to a gene: 13. The CDR3 has 15 amino acids. The CDR3 bases are TGTGCCAGCAGTAACCGGGACTACGGCGTGGGTGAGCAGTTCTTC. It translates to CASSNRDYGVGEQFF.

This clonotype was found a few times. The genes are TRBV7-8 and TRBJ2-1, with D possibly matching TRBD2 (5 bases). Germline CDR1 is SGHVS and CDR2 is FQNEAQ. V shed 5 bases and J shed 10 bases, with 15 bases lying between them. The CDR3 is 13 residues long. CDR3 region: CASSPRTREEQFF. The DNA for the CDR3 is TGTGCCAGCAGCCCCCGGACGAGGGAAGAGCAGTTCTTC.

This CDR3 is CASRYWGQDYNEQFF. The CDR3, as DNA: TGTGCCAGCAGGTATTGGGGACAGGACTACAATGAGCAGTTCTTC. The V and J genes are TRBV11-2 and TRBJ2-1, with 8 bases lining up with TRBD1. This CDR3 has 15 residues. V trimming: 6 bases; J trimming: 3 bases; junction bases outside the gene matches: 7. The germline gives CDR1 SGHAT, CDR2 FQNNGV.

As for this clonotype: The germline gene is not matched at one end of the junction; a read error may be the cause. The J gene is TRBJ2-1, the V gene TRBV12-5, with D tentatively TRBD1 (6 bases). The CDR3 is 16 residues long. Germline lookup yields CDR1 LGHNT and CDR2 FRNRAP. The CDR3 nucleotides are TGTGTTAGTGGTCTAGGGGGAGCTAGCTCCTACAATGAGCAGTTCTTC. Protein sequence: CVSGLGGASSYNEQFF.

This clonotype was observed a handful of times. The chain couples TRBV12-3 or TRBV12-4 to TRBJ1-4; TRBD1 matches 9 bases. J was trimmed by 8 bases and V by 6 bases; bases with no gene match: 10. The CDR3 runs 15 residues. The CDR3 protein is CASRTGRDRAEKLFF. The CDR3 nucleotides are TGTGCCAGCAGAACCGGAAGGGACAGGGCGGAAAAACTGTTTTTT.

This chain connects TRBV20-1 to TRBJ2-3, with D perhaps matching TRBD1 (6 bases). The germline CDR1 and CDR2 sequences are DFQATT and SNEGSKA (reference sequence). The CDR3 contains 15 residues. V shed 0 bases and J shed 3 bases, with 13 bases lying between them. The CDR3 DNA sequence: TGCAGTGCTAGAGAGATGGCACAGGGAACAGATACGCAGTATTTT. Amino acid sequence: CSAREMAQGTDTQYF.

The chain joins TRBV6-1 to TRBJ2-1; TRBD2 matches 12 bases. Germline assignment: CDR1 MNHNS and CDR2 SASEGT. The V segment lost 0 bases and the J segment 3 bases; nucleotides outside the gene matches: 6. CDR3 size: 18 residues. The CDR3 bases are TGTGCCAGCAGTGAAGCGCTTCTACTAGCGGGAGGCTACAATGAGCAGTTCTTC. This encodes CASSEALLLAGGYNEQFF.

The chain's CDR3 is CASSYMTSGANVLTF. CDR3 sequence (DNA): TGTGCCAGCAGTTACATGACGTCTGGGGCCAACGTCCTGACTTTC. The genes are TRBV6-5 and TRBJ2-6; D is undetermined. Germline values: CDR1 MNHEY, CDR2 SVGAGI. The germline V and J ends were trimmed by 2 bases and 1 base, with 6 bases remaining between them. The length of the CDR3 is 15 residues.

The V gene is TRBV7-9, the J gene TRBJ1-1; D perhaps matches TRBD1 (6 bases). CDR1 and CDR2 (germline): SEHNR, FQNEAQ (reference sequence). The CDR3 length is 14 residues. Trimming stripped 1 base from V and 7 bases from J, with 13 bases between. The CDR3 here is CASSLDRVHREAFF. CDR3 coding DNA: TGTGCCAGCAGCTTAGACAGGGTCCATCGTGAAGCTTTCTTT.

This clonotype was counted only a few times. This chain uses TRBV2 with TRBJ2-3; 13 positions match TRBD2. Germline loops: CDR1 SNHLY, CDR2 FYNNEI. Trimming cost V 6 bases and J 8 bases; bases outside gene matches: 5. The CDR3 has 14 amino acids. CDR3 loop: CASSGLAGVSTQYF. In nucleotides, the CDR3 is TGTGCCAGCAGCGGACTAGCGGGAGTTAGTACGCAGTATTTT. Together with reference TRBV2 and TRBJ2-3, the CDR3 gives the full variable domain: EPEVTQTPSHQVTQMGQEVILRCVPISNHLYFYWYRQILGQKVEFLVSFYNNEISEKSEIFDDQFSVERPDGSNFTLKIRSTKLEDSAMYFCASSGLAGVSTQYFGPGTRLTVL.

CDR3 sequence reads: CASSERTSGTDTQYF. CDR3 in DNA: TGCGCCAGCAGTGAGAGGACTAGCGGCACAGATACGCAGTATTTT. The gene calls are TRBV10-2 and TRBJ2-3; 9 bases map to TRBD2. V was clipped by 2 bases and J by 1 base; unmatched bases: 1. This CDR3 contains 15 residues. CDR1 WSHSY and CDR2 SAAADI come from the germline V gene.

This clonotype occurred a few times. The genes are TRBV20-1 and TRBJ2-1; 7 nucleotides align to TRBD2. The CDR3 loop spans 16 amino acids. V lost 2 bases to trimming and J lost 2 bases; unmatched junction nucleotides: 9. Germline V gives CDR1 DFQATT, CDR2 SNEGSKA (reference sequence). For the CDR3, the DNA is TGCAGTGCTAGATCTCCGGGGGGAGTGGCCTACAATGAGCAGTTCTTC. Translating it yields CSARSPGGVAYNEQFF.

This chain connects TRBV3-1 to TRBJ2-1; maybe TRBD1 (5 bases). V dropped 0 bases and J dropped 9 bases, with 12 bases sitting between them. CDR3 length: 14 residues. Germline lookup yields CDR1 LGHDT and CDR2 YNNKEL (reference sequence). The CDR3 loop reads CASSQDPQRGEQFF. CDR3 in DNA: TGTGCCAGCAGCCAAGATCCCCAAAGGGGTGAGCAGTTCTTC.

Only a few counts were recorded for this clonotype. The gene calls are TRBV20-1 and TRBJ2-7, with 7 bases aligning to TRBD2. The CDR3 spans 12 residues. The ends lost 5 bases at V and 4 bases at J; junction bases unmatched: 5. The germline gives CDR1 DFQATT, CDR2 SNEGSKA (reference sequence). The CDR3 sequence: CSALGGKYEQYF. The CDR3 DNA is TGCAGTGCTCTCGGGGGGAAATACGAGCAGTACTTC.

This clonotype has just a few counts. The gene calls are TRBV7-9 and TRBJ2-1; D ambiguous. V gave up 8 bases and J gave up 0 bases, with 11 bases separating them. Germline V lookup: CDR1 SEHNR, CDR2 FQNEAQ (reference sequence). This CDR3 spans 14 amino acids. Written as DNA, the CDR3 is TGTGCCAGCTCAGGCCGTCTCTCCTACAATGAGCAGTTCTTC. It translates to CASSGRLSYNEQFF.

The chain joins TRBV11-2 to TRBJ2-7; 7 bases align to TRBD2. V lost 2 bases and J lost 2; bases outside the gene matches: 6. In germline, CDR1 is SGHAT, CDR2 FQNNGV. The CDR3 extends over 15 amino acids. DNA for the CDR3: TGTGCCAGCAGCTTATTTGCGGGGGAACCCTACGAGCAGTACTTC. Translation gives CASSLFAGEPYEQYF. The whole variable domain, filled in from reference TRBV11-2 and TRBJ2-7, reads EAGVAQSPRYKIIEKRQSVAFWCNPISGHATLYWYQQILGQGPKLLIQFQNNGVVDDSQLPKDRFSAERLKGVDSTLKIQPAKLEDSAVYLCASSLFAGEPYEQYFGPGTRLTVT.

This clonotype was observed a handful of times. The chain couples TRBV9 to TRBJ2-7; 7 bases match TRBD2. Germline CDR1 reads SGDLS; CDR2 reads YYNGEE. V shed 3 bases, J shed 0 bases, and the junction held 6 bases outside the gene matches. This CDR3 spans 15 amino acids. DNA for the CDR3: TGTGCCAGCAGCGCCTTAGCGGGTAACTCCTACGAGCAGTACTTC. It codes for CASSALAGNSYEQYF. The entire variable domain, with the rest obtained from reference TRBV9 and TRBJ2-7, is as follows: DSGVTQTPKHLITATGQRVTLRCSPRSGDLSVYWYQQSLDQGLQFLIQYYNGEERAKGNILERFSAQQFPDLHSELNLSSLELGDSALYFCASSALAGNSYEQYFGPGTRLTVT.

J is TRBJ2-2 and V is TRBV5-1, with 11 bases lining up with TRBD2. The length of the CDR3 is 18 residues. J lost 7 bases, V lost 1 base, and 12 bases had no gene match. Germline V CDR1 and CDR2: SGHRS, YFSETQ. The CDR3 nucleotides are TGCGCCAGCAGCTTGCTGCCAACCGGGACTAGCGGAGGCGGGGAGCTGTTTTTT. This gives the protein CASSLLPTGTSGGGELFF.